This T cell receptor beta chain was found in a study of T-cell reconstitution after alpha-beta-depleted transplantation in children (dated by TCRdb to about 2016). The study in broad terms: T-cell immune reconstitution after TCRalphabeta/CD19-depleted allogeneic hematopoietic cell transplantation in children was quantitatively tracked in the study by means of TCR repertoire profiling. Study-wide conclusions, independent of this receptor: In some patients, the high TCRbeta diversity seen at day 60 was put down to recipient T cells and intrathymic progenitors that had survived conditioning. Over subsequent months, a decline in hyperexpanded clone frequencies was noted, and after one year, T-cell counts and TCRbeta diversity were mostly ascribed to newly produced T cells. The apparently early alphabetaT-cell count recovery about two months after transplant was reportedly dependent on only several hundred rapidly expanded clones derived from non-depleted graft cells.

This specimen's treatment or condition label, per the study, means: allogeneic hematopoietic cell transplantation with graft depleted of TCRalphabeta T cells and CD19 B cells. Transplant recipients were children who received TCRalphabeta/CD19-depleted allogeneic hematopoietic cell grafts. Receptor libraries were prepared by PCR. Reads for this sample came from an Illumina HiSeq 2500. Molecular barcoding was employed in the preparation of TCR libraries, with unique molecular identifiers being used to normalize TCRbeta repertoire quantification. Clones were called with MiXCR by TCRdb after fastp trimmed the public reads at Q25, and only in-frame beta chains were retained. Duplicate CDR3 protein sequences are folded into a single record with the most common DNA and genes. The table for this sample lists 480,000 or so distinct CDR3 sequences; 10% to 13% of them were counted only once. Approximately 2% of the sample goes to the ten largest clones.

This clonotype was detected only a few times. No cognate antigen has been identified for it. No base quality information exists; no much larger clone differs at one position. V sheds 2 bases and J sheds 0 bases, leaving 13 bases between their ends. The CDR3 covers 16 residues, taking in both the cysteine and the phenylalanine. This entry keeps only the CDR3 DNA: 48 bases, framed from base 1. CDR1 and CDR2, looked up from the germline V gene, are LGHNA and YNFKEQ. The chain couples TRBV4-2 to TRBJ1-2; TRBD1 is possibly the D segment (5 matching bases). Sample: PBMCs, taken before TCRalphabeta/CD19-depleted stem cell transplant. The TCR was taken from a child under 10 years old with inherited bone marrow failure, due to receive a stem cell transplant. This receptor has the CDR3 CASSQFRGNSNYGYTF. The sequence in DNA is TGTGCCAGCAGCCAATTTAGGGGAAACTCTAACTATGGCTACACCTTC.